This is a list of T cell receptor beta chains from one sample in a study of CD8 T cells in Susac syndrome. Each CDR3 protein is one row after TCRdb ran MiXCR on the immunoSEQ multiplex PCR reads. The data contain fewer than 250,000 distinct CDR3 sequences, 92% of them singletons. Sequencing was done on a sample of CD8+ T cells from PBMCs. These receptors originate from a human donor with multiple sclerosis. Each CDR3 is given with its conserved first and last residue. Each record gives: D gene, V gene, J gene, CDR3 protein, CDR3 DNA. D genes are given only for firm matches.

D: TRBD2
V: TRBV2
J: TRBJ2-1
CDR3: CASSVLAGSYNEQFF
DNA: TGTGCCAGCAGTGTACTAGCGGGTTCATACAATGAGCAGTTCTTC

D: .
V: TRBV30
J: TRBJ2-1
CDR3: CACHLRGNEQFF
DNA: TGTGCCTGTCATCTTCGAGGCAATGAGCAGTTCTTC

D: .
V: TRBV6-5
J: TRBJ1-4
CDR3: CASSYGRGNEKLFF
DNA: TGTGCCAGCAGTTACGGCCGAGGGAATGAAAAACTGTTTTTT

D: TRBD2
V: TRBV5-1
J: TRBJ2-1
CDR3: CASSLGLAGTPAEYNEQFF
DNA: TGCGCCAGCAGCTTGGGACTAGCGGGGACCCCGGCGGAATACAATGAGCAGTTCTTC

D: .
V: TRBV7-9
J: TRBJ1-4
CDR3: CASSSRWEKLFF
DNA: TGTGCCAGCAGCTCACGGTGGGAAAAACTGTTTTTT

D: TRBD1
V: TRBV19
J: TRBJ2-3
CDR3: CASIDGDRGTDTQYF
DNA: TGTGCCAGTATCGATGGGGACAGGGGCACAGATACGCAGTATTTT

D: .
V: TRBV12-5
J: TRBJ2-4
CDR3: CASGVEWRDIQYF
DNA: TGTGCTAGTGGGGTGGAGTGGAGGGACATTCAGTACTTC

D: .
V: TRBV5-1
J: TRBJ2-5
CDR3: CASSLALETQYF
DNA: TGCGCCAGCAGCTTGGCCCTCGAGACCCAGTACTTC

D: .
V: TRBV6-6
J: TRBJ1-2
CDR3: CASSVRDIHGYTF
DNA: TGTGCCAGCAGTGTCCGGGACATACATGGCTACACCTTC

D: .
V: TRBV19
J: TRBJ1-1
CDR3: CAIAGATEAFF
DNA: TGTGCCATAGCAGGGGCTACTGAAGCTTTCTTT

D: .
V: TRBV16
J: TRBJ2-7
CDR3: CASSLMTQSSYEQYF
DNA: TGTGCCAGCAGCCTAATGACGCAGAGCTCCTACGAGCAGTACTTC

D: TRBD1
V: TRBV7-9
J: TRBJ1-3
CDR3: CASSPGDSSGNTIYF
DNA: TGTGCCAGCAGCCCAGGGGACAGCTCTGGAAACACCATATATTTT

D: TRBD2
V: TRBV6-2/TRBV6-3
J: TRBJ2-5
CDR3: CASTLTSGSETQYF
DNA: TGTGCCAGCACCTTGACTAGCGGGAGTGAGACCCAGTACTTC

D: .
V: TRBV27
J: TRBJ2-2
CDR3: CASSSGFGPGELFF
DNA: TGTGCCAGCAGTTCGGGGTTTGGACCCGGGGAGCTGTTTTTT

D: .
V: TRBV6-6
J: TRBJ1-5
CDR3: CASSYGDSNQPQHF
DNA: TGTGCCAGCAGTTACGGGGATAGCAATCAGCCCCAGCATTTT

D: TRBD1
V: TRBV27
J: TRBJ2-7
CDR3: CASSHGTGTYEQYF
DNA: TGTGCCAGCAGCCACGGGACAGGGACCTACGAGCAGTACTTC